The source of this T cell receptor beta chain is a study of shared clonotypes between healthy human individuals. The assay was immunoSEQ multiplex PCR, and TCRdb's table has in-frame clones only and misses some. The table has around 2.5 million clones, 80% to 95% seen once. Germline lookup yields CDR1 SGHRS and CDR2 YFSETQ. CDR3 length equals 14 residues. The V segment lost 7 bases and the J segment 5 bases; nucleotides outside the gene matches: 11. The sequenced sample was naive CD4+ T cells from PBMCs. Documented subset: CD45RA+ positively selected. V gene TRBV5-1 combines with J gene TRBJ2-5; 7 nucleotides align to TRBD2. The origin of this receptor is a young man in good health. Some clones in this sample may be carry-over from other donors' samples. The CDR3 DNA reads as TGCGCCAGCGCGAGGGCTAGCGGTGGGGAGACCCAGTACTTC. It codes for CASARASGGETQYF. Together with reference TRBV5-1 and TRBJ2-5, the CDR3 gives the full variable domain: KAGVTQTPRYLIKTRGQQVTLSCSPISGHRSVSWYQQTPGQGLQFLFEYFSETQRNKGNFPGRFSGRQFSNSRSEMNVSTLELGDSALYLCASARASGGETQYFGPGTRLLVL.